This TCR beta chain was identified during a study of blood T cells in healthy people across ages. Findings of the study overall: Per million T cells, TCR beta diversity dropped about linearly as age rose.

Using a J-beta primer mix together with a sample-barcoded 5' primer, a second PCR was run for roughly 6 to 12 cycles. Using its own MiXCR run on the 5' RACE reads, TCRdb lists one record per CDR3 protein. This repertoire shows roughly 2 million distinct CDR3 sequences, around 48% found once; its top ten account for 2% to 2.5%. Worth noting for this clonotype: Its antigen is currently unknown.

Per germline, CDR1 MNHEY and CDR2 SMNVEV (reference sequence). This CDR3 has 15 amino acids. The V and J ends lost 5 bases and 11 bases respectively, with 24 bases between them. The rearrangement uses TRBV27 and TRBJ2-5; perhaps TRBD2 as D (6 bases). The TCR sequence derives from a woman in her forties in good health. The source material was blood. In DNA, the CDR3 is TGTGCCAGCAGTCCAGACCGGGCAGGGCGGGGTGAGCAGTACTTC. Its protein product is CASSPDRAGRGEQYF.